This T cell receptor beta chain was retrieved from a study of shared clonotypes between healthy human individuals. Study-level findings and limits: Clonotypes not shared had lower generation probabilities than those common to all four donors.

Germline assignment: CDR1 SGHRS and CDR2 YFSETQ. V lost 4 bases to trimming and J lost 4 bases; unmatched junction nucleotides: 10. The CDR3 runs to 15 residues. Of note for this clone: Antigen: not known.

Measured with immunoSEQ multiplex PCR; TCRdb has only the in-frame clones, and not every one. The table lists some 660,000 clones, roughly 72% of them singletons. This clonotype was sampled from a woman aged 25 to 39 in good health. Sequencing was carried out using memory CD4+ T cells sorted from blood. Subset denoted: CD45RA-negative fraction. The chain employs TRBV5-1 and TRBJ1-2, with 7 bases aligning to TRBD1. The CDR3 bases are TGCGCCAGCAGCCCCCGTGTAGGGGGCAGCTATGGCTACACCTTC. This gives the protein CASSPRVGGSYGYTF.